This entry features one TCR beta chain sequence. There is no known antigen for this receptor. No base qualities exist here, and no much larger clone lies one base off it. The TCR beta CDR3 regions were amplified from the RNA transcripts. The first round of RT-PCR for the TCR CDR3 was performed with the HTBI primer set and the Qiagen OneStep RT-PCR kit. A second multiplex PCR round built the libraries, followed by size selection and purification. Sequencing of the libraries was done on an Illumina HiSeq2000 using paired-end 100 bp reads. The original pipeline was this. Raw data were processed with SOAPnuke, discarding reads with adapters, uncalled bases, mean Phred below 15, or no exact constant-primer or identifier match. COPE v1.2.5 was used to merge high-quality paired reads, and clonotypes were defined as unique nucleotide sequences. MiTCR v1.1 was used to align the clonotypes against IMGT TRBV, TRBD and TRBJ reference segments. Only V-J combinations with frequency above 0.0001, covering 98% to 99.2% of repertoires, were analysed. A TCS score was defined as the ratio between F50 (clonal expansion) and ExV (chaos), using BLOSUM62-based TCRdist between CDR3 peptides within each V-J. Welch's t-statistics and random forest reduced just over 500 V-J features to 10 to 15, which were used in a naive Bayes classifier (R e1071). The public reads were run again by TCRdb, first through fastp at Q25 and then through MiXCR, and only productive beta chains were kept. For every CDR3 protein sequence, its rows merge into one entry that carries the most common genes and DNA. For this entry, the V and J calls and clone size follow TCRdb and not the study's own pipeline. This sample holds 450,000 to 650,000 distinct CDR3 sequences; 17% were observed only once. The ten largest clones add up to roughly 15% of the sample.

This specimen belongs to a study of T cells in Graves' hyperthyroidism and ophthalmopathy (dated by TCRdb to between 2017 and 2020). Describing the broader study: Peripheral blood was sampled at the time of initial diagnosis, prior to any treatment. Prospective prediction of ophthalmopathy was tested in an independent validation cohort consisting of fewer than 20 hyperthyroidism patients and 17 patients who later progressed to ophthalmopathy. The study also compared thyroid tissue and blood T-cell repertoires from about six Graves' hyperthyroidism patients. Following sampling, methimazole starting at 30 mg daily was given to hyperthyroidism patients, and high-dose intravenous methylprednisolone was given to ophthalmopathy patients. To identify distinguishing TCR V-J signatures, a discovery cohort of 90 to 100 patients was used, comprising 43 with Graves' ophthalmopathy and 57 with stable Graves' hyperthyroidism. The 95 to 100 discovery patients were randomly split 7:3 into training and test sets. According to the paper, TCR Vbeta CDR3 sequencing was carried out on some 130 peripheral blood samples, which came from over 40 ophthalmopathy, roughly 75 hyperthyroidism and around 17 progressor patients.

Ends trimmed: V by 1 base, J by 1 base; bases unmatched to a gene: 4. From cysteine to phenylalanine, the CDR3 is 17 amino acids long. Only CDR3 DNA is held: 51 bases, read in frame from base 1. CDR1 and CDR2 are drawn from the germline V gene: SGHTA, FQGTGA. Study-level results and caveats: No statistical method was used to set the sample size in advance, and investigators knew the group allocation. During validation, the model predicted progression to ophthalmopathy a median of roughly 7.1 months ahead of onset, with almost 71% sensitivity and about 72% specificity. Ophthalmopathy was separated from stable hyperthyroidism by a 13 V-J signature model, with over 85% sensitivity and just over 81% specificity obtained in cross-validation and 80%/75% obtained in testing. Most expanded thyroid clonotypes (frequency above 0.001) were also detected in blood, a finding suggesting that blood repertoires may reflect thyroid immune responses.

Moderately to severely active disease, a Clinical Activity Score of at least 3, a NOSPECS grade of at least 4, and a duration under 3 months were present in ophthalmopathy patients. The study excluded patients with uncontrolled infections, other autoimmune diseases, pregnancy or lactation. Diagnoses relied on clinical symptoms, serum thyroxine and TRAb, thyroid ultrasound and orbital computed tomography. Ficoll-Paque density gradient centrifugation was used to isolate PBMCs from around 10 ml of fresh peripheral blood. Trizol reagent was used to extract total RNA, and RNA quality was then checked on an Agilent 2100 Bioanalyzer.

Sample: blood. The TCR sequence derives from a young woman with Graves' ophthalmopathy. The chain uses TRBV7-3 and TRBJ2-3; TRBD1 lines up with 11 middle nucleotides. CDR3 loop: CASSLRTGGFGTDTQYF. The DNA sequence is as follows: TGTGCCAGCAGCTTAAGGACAGGGGGCTTTGGCACAGATACGCAGTATTTT.